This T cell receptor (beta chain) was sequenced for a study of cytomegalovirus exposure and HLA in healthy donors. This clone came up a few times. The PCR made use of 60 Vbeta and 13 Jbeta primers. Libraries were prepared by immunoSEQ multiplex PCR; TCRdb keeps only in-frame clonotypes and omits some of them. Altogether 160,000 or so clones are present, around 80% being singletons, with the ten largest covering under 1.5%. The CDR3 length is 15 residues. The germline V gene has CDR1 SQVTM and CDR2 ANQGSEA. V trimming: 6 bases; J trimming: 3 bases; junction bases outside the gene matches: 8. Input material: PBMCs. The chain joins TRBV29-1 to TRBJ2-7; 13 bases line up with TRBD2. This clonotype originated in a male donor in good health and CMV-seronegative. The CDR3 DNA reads TGCAGCGTACCGGGACTAGCGGGACAAGGCTACGAGCAGTACTTC. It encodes CSVPGLAGQGYEQYF.